Detailed here is one T cell receptor (beta chain). Its antigen is unidentified. Germline CDR1 is LGHNA and CDR2 is YSLEER. CDR3 length: 17 amino acids. V was clipped by 0 bases and J by 4 bases; unmatched bases: 6. The data originate from a study of blood T cells in healthy people across ages. Then a second PCR, running roughly 7 to 11 cycles, was carried out with a sample-barcoded 5' primer and a J-beta primer mix. The study obtained at least 2.5 million CDR3-containing paired-end reads from every sample. MiXCR, run by TCRdb on the 5' RACE reads, gives a single entry per CDR3 protein. The profile covers roughly 900,000 distinct CDR3 sequences, with around 48% appearing a single time and around an eighth taken by the ten largest. Study-level findings and limits: Estimated diversity, derived from one million T cells, was regarded as an underestimate.

Those donating, healthy Caucasian individuals from Russia, were aged roughly 6 to 90. The V gene is TRBV4-3, the J gene TRBJ2-1, with 10 bases that match TRBD2. The clonotype comes from a man under 40 in good health. The sample taken for sequencing was blood. The CDR3 region is CASSQDATSGAYNEQFF. CDR3 DNA sequence: TGCGCCAGCAGCCAAGATGCTACTAGCGGGGCGTACAATGAGCAGTTCTTC.